These 28 T cell receptor beta chains were all obtained from the same sample, sequenced in a study of blood T cell repertoires in COVID-19. The repertoire was sequenced with immunoSEQ multiplex PCR; TCRdb's copy has only in-frame clones and lacks some. In the table there are a few hundred thousand clones, just under 90% of which are singletons. The source material was PBMCs or T cells enriched from blood (not recorded which). These receptors came from a woman aged 50 to 60 who had been exposed to COVID-19.

This chain connects TRBV28 to TRBJ1-4; TRBD1 matches 8 bases. Trimming at V came to 5 bases and at J to 8 bases, leaving 16 bases not matched to a gene. Germline CDR1 MDHEN, CDR2 SYDVKM. CDR3 length: 17 amino acids. Written as DNA, the CDR3 is TGTGCCAGCAGTCCGGGGACAGGCATTCAGAGTAGGGAAAAACTGTTTTTT. Translated: CASSPGTGIQSREKLFF.

The chain recombines TRBV7-9 with TRBJ2-1; the D gene is possibly TRBD2 (5 bases). The germline gives CDR1 SEHNR, CDR2 FQNEAQ (reference sequence). V shed 5 bases and J shed 10 bases, with 12 bases lying between them. This CDR3 comprises 12 residues. DNA for the CDR3: TGTGCCAGCAGCCCAGAGGGAAGGGAGCAGTTCTTC. Translating gives CASSPEGREQFF.

CDR3 amino acids: CASSQGGYSPLHF. CDR3 bases: TGTGCCAGCAGCCAGGGCGGGTATTCACCCCTCCACTTT. V is TRBV3-1 (or the pseudogene TRBV3-2) and J is TRBJ1-6; no reliable D call. V was trimmed by 3 bases and J by 8 bases, leaving 8 bases between them. The CDR3 is 13 residues long. In germline, CDR1 is LGHDT, CDR2 YNNKEL (reference sequence).

The chain has TRBV3-1 (or the pseudogene TRBV3-2) and TRBJ2-4, with TRBD1 as a possible D gene (6 bases). Trimming took 6 bases from V and 8 from J, leaving 14 bases between them. From germline, CDR1 is LGHDT and CDR2 YNNKEL (reference sequence). This CDR3 has 13 residues. The CDR3 bases are TGTGCCAGCAGTACAGGGCGCAGAGACATTCAGTACTTC. It yields the protein CASSTGRRDIQYF.

The rearrangement joins TRBV5-4 to TRBJ2-7, with 9 bases aligning to TRBD1. V lost 4 bases, J lost 1 base, and 12 bases stayed unmatched. CDR1 and CDR2 (germline): SGHNT, YYREEE (reference sequence). The CDR3 consists of 17 residues. This chain's CDR3 is CASSRGRDRVFSYEQYF. CDR3 sequence (DNA): TGTGCCAGCAGCAGGGGCAGGGACAGGGTATTTTCCTACGAGCAGTACTTC.

The chain carries TRBV5-1 and TRBJ2-5; 10 bases match TRBD1. Germline CDR1 is SGHRS and CDR2 is YFSETQ. The CDR3 is made up of 15 amino acids. After removal of 4 bases from V and 5 bases from J, the junction contained 8 bases not matched to a gene. The CDR3 region has the DNA TGCGCCAGCAGCAGGGACAGGGGCGATGGGGAGACCCAGTACTTC. It is translated as CASSRDRGDGETQYF.

The chain couples TRBV19 to TRBJ1-6, with D perhaps TRBD1 (6 bases). The CDR3 has 16 residues. V gave up 5 bases and J gave up 5 bases, with 16 bases separating them. Looked up from germline, CDR1 is LNHDA and CDR2 is SQIVND (reference sequence). The chain's CDR3 is CASSVLDRIHNSPLHF. In DNA form, the CDR3 reads TGTGCCAGTAGTGTCCTAGACAGGATACATAATTCACCCCTCCACTTT.

J is TRBJ1-1 and V is TRBV12-3 or TRBV12-4; D gene unclear. V was trimmed by 6 bases and J by 2 bases, leaving 10 bases between them. CDR3 length: 13 residues. The CDR3 here is CASSIGANTEAFF. CDR3 nucleotides: TGTGCCAGCAGCATCGGTGCCAACACTGAAGCTTTCTTT.

V usage is TRBV2 and J usage is TRBJ2-1; D is possibly TRBD1 (6 bases). Germline assignment: CDR1 SNHLY and CDR2 FYNNEI. V was trimmed by 6 bases and J by 4 bases, leaving 10 bases between them. This CDR3 spans 13 amino acids. In DNA, the CDR3 is TGTGCCAGCAGCCGGGACACTTACAATGAGCAGTTCTTC. Residues: CASSRDTYNEQFF.

This chain connects TRBV11-2 to TRBJ1-1; D gene uncertain. From germline, CDR1 is SGHAT and CDR2 FQNNGV. V was shortened by 5 bases and J by 2 bases, with 15 bases between the two germline ends. This CDR3 region has 15 residues. CDR3 nucleotide sequence: TGTGCCAGCAGCAGATACTTGACAAGCAACACTGAAGCTTTCTTT. Its protein is CASSRYLTSNTEAFF.

This chain links TRBV15 with TRBJ1-1; D might be TRBD1 (5 bases). V was pared by 3 bases and J by 0 bases, with 14 bases between. Germline CDR1 reads LNHNV; CDR2 reads YYDKDF (reference sequence). This CDR3 is built from 16 residues. The CDR3, as DNA: TGTGCCACCAGCAGCCAGTGGGGCAGGGTGAACACTGAAGCTTTCTTT. It translates to CATSSQWGRVNTEAFF.

This chain uses TRBV30 with TRBJ2-4, with a possible D match to TRBD1 (6 bases). With 4 bases removed from V and 0 bases from J, the gap between germline ends came to 19 bases. CDR1 is GTSNPN and CDR2 is SVGIG in the germline V gene (reference sequence). The CDR3 loop spans 17 amino acids. The CDR3 nucleotides read TGTGCCTGGAATCGACCTGGGGGCGAACTAGCCAAAAACATTCAGTACTTC. The encoded protein is CAWNRPGGELAKNIQYF.

The J gene is TRBJ1-2, the V gene TRBV3-1 (or the pseudogene TRBV3-2), with 7 bases fitting TRBD1. The CDR3 is made up of 14 amino acids. The V gene's germline CDR1 is LGHDT and CDR2 YNNKEL (reference sequence). The V gene end was trimmed by 3 bases and the J gene end by 2 bases; junction bases not matched to a gene: 3. CDR3 sequence (DNA): TGTGCCAGCAGCCAGACAGGGATCAACTATGGCTACACCTTC. Its protein is CASSQTGINYGYTF.

This clone was seen just once. The chain couples TRBV3-1 (or the pseudogene TRBV3-2) to TRBJ2-7; unclear D gene. Trimming took off 1 base at V and 3 bases at J, with 7 bases between the two ends. The CDR3 has 13 residues. Germline V gene data show CDR1 as LGHDT and CDR2 as YNNKEL (reference sequence). CDR3 protein: CASSQAQNYEQYF. CDR3 bases: TGTGCCAGCAGCCAAGCCCAGAACTACGAGCAGTACTTC.

This clone was recorded a few times. The chain carries TRBV19 and TRBJ1-2; D gene ambiguous. The ends were cut back, 3 bases at V and 7 bases at J, with 9 bases in the middle. Germline values: CDR1 LNHDA, CDR2 SQIVND (reference sequence). The CDR3 totals 12 residues. CDR3 region: CASSMRGSGYTF. The CDR3 bases are TGTGCCAGTAGTATGCGAGGGAGTGGCTACACCTTC.

The V and J genes are TRBV30 and TRBJ2-5; 9 nucleotides align to TRBD1. This CDR3 has 14 residues. Germline V CDR1 and CDR2: GTSNPN, SVGIG (reference sequence). Trimming removed 2 bases from V and 5 bases from J; junction bases left unmatched: 6. This chain's CDR3 is CAWSRTGGLETQYF. The CDR3 DNA reads as TGTGCCTGGAGTCGCACAGGGGGCCTGGAGACCCAGTACTTC.

This clone was seen a single time. In nucleotides, the CDR3 is TGCGCCAGCAGCCAAGCCGGGATGGGGACAGGGCTTGGGGGTGGCTACACCTTC. Amino acids: CASSQAGMGTGLGGGYTF. This chain uses TRBV4-1 with TRBJ1-2; 9 bases line up with TRBD1. Looked up from germline, CDR1 is MGHRA and CDR2 is YSYEKL. The CDR3 totals 18 residues. J was trimmed by 7 bases and V by 1 base; bases with no gene match: 16.

CDR3: CASSQEGRGAYNEQFF. The CDR3 DNA is TGCGCCAGCAGCCAAGAGGGCAGGGGGGCCTACAATGAGCAGTTCTTC. The chain links TRBV4-1 to TRBJ2-1; D is perhaps TRBD1 (7 bases). The ends were cut back, 0 bases at V and 2 bases at J, with 11 bases in the middle. The CDR3 has 16 residues. Per germline, CDR1 MGHRA and CDR2 YSYEKL.

The V gene is TRBV6-5, the J gene TRBJ1-2; tentative D call: TRBD1 (5 bases). The germline gives CDR1 MNHEY, CDR2 SVGAGI. Trimming took 6 bases from V and 8 from J, leaving 16 bases between them. The CDR3 is 13 amino acids. In nucleotides, the CDR3 is TGTGCCAGCAGATATACTGGGGGGATCGGCTACACCTTC. This sequence encodes CASRYTGGIGYTF.

This clone occurred a few times. This rearrangement joins TRBV7-2 to TRBJ1-6; D call uncertain. CDR3 size: 14 residues. V lost 5 bases and J 7 bases, leaving 12 bases between the germline ends. The germline V gene has CDR1 SGHTA and CDR2 FQGNSA. The CDR3 coding sequence is TGTGCCAGCAGCCTGGAGGCTTCCAATTCACCCCTCCACTTT. Protein sequence: CASSLEASNSPLHF.

The V call is TRBV7-2, the J call TRBJ2-1; weak D call: TRBD1 (5 bases). The CDR3 has 16 residues. The germline gives CDR1 SGHTA, CDR2 FQGNSA. Trimming cost V 1 base and J 1 base, with 11 bases left between them. Written as DNA, the CDR3 is TGTGCCAGCAGCTTAGGGGGCCAGCGTTCCTACAATGAGCAGTTCTTC. As protein: CASSLGGQRSYNEQFF.

The V and J genes are TRBV28 and TRBJ2-3; 7 bases line up with TRBD2. V shed 4 bases, J shed 5 bases, and the junction held 18 bases outside the gene matches. The CDR3 runs to 18 residues. CDR1 MDHEN and CDR2 SYDVKM come from the germline V gene. The CDR3 nucleotides are TGTGCCAGCAGTTCCCCGAGGGGAGGGCTAGCTCCCAGAGATACGCAGTATTTT. Its translation is CASSSPRGGLAPRDTQYF.

V gene TRBV7-9 combines with J gene TRBJ2-5; a weak D match, TRBD1 (6 bases). V was clipped by 4 bases and J by 1 base, with 13 bases between them. CDR3 length equals 15 residues. The germline V gene has CDR1 SEHNR and CDR2 FQNEAQ (reference sequence). CDR3: CASSSYKDSQETQYF. CDR3 in DNA: TGTGCCAGCAGCTCCTATAAGGACAGCCAAGAGACCCAGTACTTC.

The genes are TRBV4-2 and TRBJ2-5; 11 positions agree with TRBD2. This CDR3 spans 16 amino acids. V dropped 0 bases and J dropped 5; count of bases not matched to a gene: 5. Germline values: CDR1 LGHNA, CDR2 YNFKEQ. CDR3 in DNA: TGTGCCAGCAGCCAAGATTTTAGCGGGGGGGCTGAGACCCAGTACTTC. As protein: CASSQDFSGGAETQYF.

The genes are TRBV7-9 and TRBJ2-5; weak D call: TRBD2 (5 bases). Germline V lookup: CDR1 SEHNR, CDR2 FQNEAQ (reference sequence). Deletions cut 8 bases from V and 3 bases from J, with 10 bases between. This CDR3 contains 12 residues. CDR3 DNA sequence: TGTGCCAGCGGCGGGCCCAAAGAGACCCAGTACTTC. Its translation: CASGGPKETQYF.

The chain couples TRBV4-1 to TRBJ1-4; 7 bases map to TRBD1. Germline CDR1 MGHRA, CDR2 YSYEKL. J was trimmed by 7 bases and V by 3 bases; bases with no gene match: 8. The CDR3 runs to 15 residues. The CDR3 DNA reads TGCGCCAGCAGCCATAAGACAGGGTGGCCTGAAAAACTGTTTTTT. Translating it yields CASSHKTGWPEKLFF.

The V and J genes are TRBV6-5 and TRBJ1-6; D may be TRBD1 (5 bases). Per the germline V gene, CDR1 is MNHEY and CDR2 is SVGAGI. CDR3 length equals 14 residues. V was pared by 5 bases and J by 7 bases, with 12 bases between. The CDR3 here is CASSLSGRNSPLHF. CDR3 DNA: TGTGCCAGCAGTCTGTCAGGGAGGAATTCACCCCTCCACTTT.

The chain uses TRBV7-2 and TRBJ2-5, with TRBD2 as a possible D gene (6 bases). The germline V and J ends were trimmed by 0 bases and 5 bases, with 13 bases remaining between them. The CDR3 loop spans 15 amino acids. Germline CDR1 SGHTA, CDR2 FQGNSA. CDR3 bases: TGTGCCAGCAGCTTAGCGCGGGGCTCCATTGAGACCCAGTACTTC. Protein product: CASSLARGSIETQYF.